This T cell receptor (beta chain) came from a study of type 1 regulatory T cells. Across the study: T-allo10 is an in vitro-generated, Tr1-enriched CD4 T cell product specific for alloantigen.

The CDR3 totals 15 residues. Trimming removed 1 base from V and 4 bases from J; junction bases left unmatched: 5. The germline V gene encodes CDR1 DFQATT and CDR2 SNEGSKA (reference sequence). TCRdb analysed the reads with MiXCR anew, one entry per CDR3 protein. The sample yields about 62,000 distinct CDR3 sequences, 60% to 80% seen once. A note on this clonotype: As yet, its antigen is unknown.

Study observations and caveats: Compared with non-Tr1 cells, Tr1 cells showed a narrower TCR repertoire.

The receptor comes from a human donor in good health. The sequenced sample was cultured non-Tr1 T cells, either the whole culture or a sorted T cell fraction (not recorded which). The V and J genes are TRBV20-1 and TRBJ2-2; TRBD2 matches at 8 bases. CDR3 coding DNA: TGCAGTGCTAGAGCGGGAGGGCCCGGCACCGGGGAGCTGTTTTTT. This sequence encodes CSARAGGPGTGELFF.